Listed below are T cell receptor beta chains from one sample, sequenced in a study of blood T cell repertoires in COVID-19. TCRdb's copy holds only in-frame clones and misses some; the assay was immunoSEQ multiplex PCR. The table shows 150,000 to 160,000 clones, with approximately 80% occurring only once. What was sequenced was peripheral blood. These receptors were collected from a woman aged 55-70 years with COVID-19, enrolled during active disease. CDR3s include the opening cysteine and the closing phenylalanine or tryptophan. The size of a clone is reported for some rows only, either as once, few or many, or as a class for expanded clones.

. | TRBJ1-1 | TRBV18 | CASSLPRDRGLTEAFF
. | TRBJ1-3 | TRBV6-5 | CASQGLGNTIYF
once | TRBJ2-1 | TRBV27 | CASSLYGTGDGEQFF
few | TRBJ1-1 | TRBV19 | CACGGTEAFF
. | TRBJ2-7 | TRBV5-5 | CASSLVGGTASYEQYF
. | TRBJ1-1 | TRBV20-1 | CSATRNTEAFF
. | TRBJ1-1 | TRBV14 | CASSQDAGGTEAFF
once | TRBJ2-2 | TRBV21-1 | CASSAPGTGAGELFF
. | TRBJ1-2 | TRBV3-1/TRBV3-2 | CASSQVDRGHNYGYTF
. | TRBJ2-2 | TRBV11-3 | CASSPGGPNTGELFF
. | TRBJ1-4 | TRBV7-9 | CASSPDRGNEKLFF
few | TRBJ1-1 | TRBV18 | CASSPIARGTNTEAFF
once | TRBJ1-1 | TRBV10-1 | CASSVQAGPTEAFF
few | TRBJ2-7 | TRBV6-5 | CASSSSQHYFEQYF
. | TRBJ1-2 | TRBV9 | CASSVDGGFYGYTF
. | TRBJ1-2 | TRBV25-1 | CASSGTGQGSNGYTF
. | TRBJ2-5 | TRBV5-6 | CASSPGQYQETQYF
. | TRBJ1-2 | TRBV9 | CASTIQPHNYGYTF
. | TRBJ1-1 | TRBV9 | CASSARGDMNTEAFF
few | TRBJ2-7 | TRBV18 | CASTKPGTSGYEQYF
. | TRBJ1-4 | TRBV7-2 | CASSRDGTEYEKLFF
few | TRBJ2-1 | TRBV3-1/TRBV3-2 | CASSQVGTGNEQFF
. | TRBJ1-2 | TRBV24-1 | CATSEQGYGYTF
. | TRBJ2-2 | TRBV7-9 | CASSARTGGTGELFF
. | TRBJ2-5 | TRBV6-5 | CASSSGRPETQYF